The source of this T cell receptor (beta chain) is a study of cytomegalovirus exposure and HLA in healthy donors. Whole-study findings and limits: Later analysis suggested most CMV-associated TCR beta chains were HLA-restricted. Other equally common chains were less clonally expanded than HLA-associated TCR beta chains, a later analysis showed. Cytomegalovirus association was listed for around 170 TCR beta chains.

In regard to this clone: Its antigen is not known.

V lost 3 bases and J lost 3, with 9 bases in between. The CDR3 covers 14 residues. Germline V gene lookup returns CDR1 SGHRS and CDR2 YFSETQ. The PCR used 60 Vbeta and 13 Jbeta primers. This table comes from immunoSEQ multiplex PCR, and its TCRdb copy is limited to in-frame clones, with some not included. The table lists approximately 300,000 clones, 80% of them singletons. The chain combines TRBV5-1 with TRBJ2-2; D is perhaps TRBD1 (6 bases). Material for sequencing was PBMCs. The clonotype comes from a girl aged 2-10 years in good health and CMV-seronegative. Written as DNA, the CDR3 is TGCGCCAGCAGCTCCGGGACACACACCGGGGAGCTGTTTTTT. Encoded protein: CASSSGTHTGELFF.